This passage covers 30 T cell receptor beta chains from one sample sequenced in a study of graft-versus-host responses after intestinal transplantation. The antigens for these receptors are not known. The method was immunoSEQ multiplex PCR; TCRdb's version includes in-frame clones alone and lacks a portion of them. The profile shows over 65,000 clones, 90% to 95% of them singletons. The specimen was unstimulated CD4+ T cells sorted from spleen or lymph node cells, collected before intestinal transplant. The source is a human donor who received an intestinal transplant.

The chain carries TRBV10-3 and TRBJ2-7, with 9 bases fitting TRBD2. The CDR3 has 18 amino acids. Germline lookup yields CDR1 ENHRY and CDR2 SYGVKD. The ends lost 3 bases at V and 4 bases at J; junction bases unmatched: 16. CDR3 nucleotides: TGTGCCATCAGTGATGGCCCCTCGGGTGCGGGGGGGCCTTACGAGCAGTACTTC. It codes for CAISDGPSGAGGPYEQYF.

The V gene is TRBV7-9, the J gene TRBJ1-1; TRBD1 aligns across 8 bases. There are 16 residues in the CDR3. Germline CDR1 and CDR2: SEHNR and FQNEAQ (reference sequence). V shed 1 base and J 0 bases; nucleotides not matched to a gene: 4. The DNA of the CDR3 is TGTGCCAGCAGCTTAGGGACAGGGAGGGTGAACACTGAAGCTTTCTTT. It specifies CASSLGTGRVNTEAFF.

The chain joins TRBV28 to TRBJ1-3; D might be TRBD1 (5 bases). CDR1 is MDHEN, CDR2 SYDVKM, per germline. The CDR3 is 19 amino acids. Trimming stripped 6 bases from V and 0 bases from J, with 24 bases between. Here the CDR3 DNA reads TGTGCCAGCAGCTTTCCTTCGAGGGACTTGCAGGACTCTGGAAACACCATATATTTT. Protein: CASSFPSRDLQDSGNTIYF. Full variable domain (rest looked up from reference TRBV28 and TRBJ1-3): DVKVTQSSRYLVKRTGEKVFLECVQDMDHENMFWYRQDPGLGLRLIYFSYDVKMKEKGDIPEGYSVSREKKERFSLILESASTNQTSMYLCASSFPSRDLQDSGNTIYFGEGSWLTVV.

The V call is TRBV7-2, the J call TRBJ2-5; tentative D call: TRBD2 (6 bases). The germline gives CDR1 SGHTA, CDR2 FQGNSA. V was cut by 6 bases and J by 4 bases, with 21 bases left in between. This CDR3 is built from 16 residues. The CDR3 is CASRRGVGGAGETQYF. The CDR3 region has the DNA TGTGCCAGCAGACGAGGGGTTGGAGGGGCTGGAGAGACCCAGTACTTC.

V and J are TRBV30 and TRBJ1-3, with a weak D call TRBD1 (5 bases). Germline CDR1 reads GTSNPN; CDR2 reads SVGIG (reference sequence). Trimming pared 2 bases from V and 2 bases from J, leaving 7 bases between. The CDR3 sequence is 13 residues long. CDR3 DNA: TGTGCCTGGAGTATAGGGGCTGGAAACACCATATATTTT. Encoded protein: CAWSIGAGNTIYF.

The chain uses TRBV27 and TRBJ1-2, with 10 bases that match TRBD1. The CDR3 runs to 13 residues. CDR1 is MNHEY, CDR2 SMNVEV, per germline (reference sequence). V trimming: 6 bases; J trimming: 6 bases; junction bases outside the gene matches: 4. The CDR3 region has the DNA TGTGCCAGCAGGCAAGGGACAGGGGATGGCTACACCTTC. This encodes CASRQGTGDGYTF.

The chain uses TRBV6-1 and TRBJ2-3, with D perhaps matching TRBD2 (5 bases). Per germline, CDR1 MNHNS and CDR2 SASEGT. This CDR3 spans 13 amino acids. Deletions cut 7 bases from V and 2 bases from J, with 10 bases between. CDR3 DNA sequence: TGTGCCAGCATAGGACTTCCCACAGATACGCAGTATTTT. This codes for CASIGLPTDTQYF.

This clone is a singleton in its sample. CDR3 bases: TGTGCCAGCAGCTTCGGCCCCGACATCTATGGCTACACCTTC. This codes for CASSFGPDIYGYTF. The V gene is TRBV7-8, the J gene TRBJ1-2, with D hard to call. Trimming removed 3 bases from V and 4 bases from J, with 12 bases in between. This CDR3 contains 14 residues. Germline assignment: CDR1 SGHVS and CDR2 FQNEAQ. Using reference TRBV7-8 and TRBJ1-2 for the parts outside the CDR3, the full variable domain is GAGVSQSPRYKVAKRGQDVALRCDPISGHVSLFWYQQALGQGPEFLTYFQNEAQLDKSGLPSDRFFAERPEGSVSTLKIQRTQQEDSAVYLCASSFGPDIYGYTFGSGTRLTVV.

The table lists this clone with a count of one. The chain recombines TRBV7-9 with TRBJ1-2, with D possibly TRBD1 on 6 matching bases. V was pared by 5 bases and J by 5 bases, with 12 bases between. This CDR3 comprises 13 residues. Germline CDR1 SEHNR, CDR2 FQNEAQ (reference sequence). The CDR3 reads CASSPGTFYGYTF. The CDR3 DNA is TGTGCCAGCAGCCCCGGGACATTTTATGGCTACACCTTC. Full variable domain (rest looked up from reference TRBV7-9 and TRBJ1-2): DTGVSQNPRHKITKRGQNVTFRCDPISEHNRLYWYRQTLGQGPEFLTYFQNEAQLEKSRLLSDRFSAERPKGSFSTLEIQRTEQGDSAMYLCASSPGTFYGYTFGSGTRLTVV.

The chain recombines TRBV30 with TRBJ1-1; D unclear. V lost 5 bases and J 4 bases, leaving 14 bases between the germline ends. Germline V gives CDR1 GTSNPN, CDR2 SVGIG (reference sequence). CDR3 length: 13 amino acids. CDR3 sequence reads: CAWGMVRSTEAFF. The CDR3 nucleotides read TGTGCCTGGGGTATGGTCCGGAGCACTGAAGCTTTCTTT.

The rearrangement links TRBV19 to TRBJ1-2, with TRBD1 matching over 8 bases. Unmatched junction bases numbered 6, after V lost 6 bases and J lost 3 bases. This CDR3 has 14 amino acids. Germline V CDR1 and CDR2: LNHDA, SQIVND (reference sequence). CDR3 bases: TGTGCCAGTAGGGAGATGGGACAGGACTATGGCTACACCTTC. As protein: CASREMGQDYGYTF.

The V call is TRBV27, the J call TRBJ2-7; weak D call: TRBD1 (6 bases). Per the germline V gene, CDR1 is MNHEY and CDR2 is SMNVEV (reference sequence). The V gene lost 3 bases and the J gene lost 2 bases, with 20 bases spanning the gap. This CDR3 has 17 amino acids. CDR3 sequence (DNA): TGTGCCAGCAGTTTGCGGGTGGTAGGACAGTTCGCCTACGAGCAGTACTTC. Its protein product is CASSLRVVGQFAYEQYF.

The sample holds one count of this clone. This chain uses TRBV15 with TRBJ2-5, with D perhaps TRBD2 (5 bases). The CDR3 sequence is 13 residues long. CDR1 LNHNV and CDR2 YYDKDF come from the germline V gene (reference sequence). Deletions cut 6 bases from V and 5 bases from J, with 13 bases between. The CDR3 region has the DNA TGTGCCACCAGACGAGGGTTTGAGGAGACCCAGTACTTC. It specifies CATRRGFEETQYF.

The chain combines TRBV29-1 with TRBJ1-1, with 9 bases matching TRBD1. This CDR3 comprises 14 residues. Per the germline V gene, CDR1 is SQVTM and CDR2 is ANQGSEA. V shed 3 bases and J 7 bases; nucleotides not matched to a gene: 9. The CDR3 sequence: CSVEGRGQGLEAFF. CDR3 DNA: TGCAGCGTTGAGGGTCGGGGACAGGGCCTTGAAGCTTTCTTT.

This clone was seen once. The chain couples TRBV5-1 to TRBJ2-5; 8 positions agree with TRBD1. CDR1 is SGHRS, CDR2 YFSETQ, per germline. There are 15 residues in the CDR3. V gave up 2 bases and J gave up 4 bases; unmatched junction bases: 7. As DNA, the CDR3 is TGCGCCAGCAGCTTACGGGGACAGGTAGTAGAGACCCAGTACTTC. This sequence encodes CASSLRGQVVETQYF.

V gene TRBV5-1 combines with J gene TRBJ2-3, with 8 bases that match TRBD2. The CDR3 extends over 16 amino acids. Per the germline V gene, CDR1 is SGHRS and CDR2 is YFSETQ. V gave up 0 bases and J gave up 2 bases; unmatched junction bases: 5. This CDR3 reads CASSLGAGAATDTQYF. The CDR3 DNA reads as TGCGCCAGCAGCTTGGGAGCGGGGGCCGCCACAGATACGCAGTATTTT.

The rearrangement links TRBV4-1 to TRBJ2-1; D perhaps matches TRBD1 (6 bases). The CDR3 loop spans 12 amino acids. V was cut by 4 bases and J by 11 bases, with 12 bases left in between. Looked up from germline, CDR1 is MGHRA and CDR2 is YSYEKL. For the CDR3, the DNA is TGCGCCAGCAGCCGTCAATGGGACAAGCAGTTCTTC. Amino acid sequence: CASSRQWDKQFF.

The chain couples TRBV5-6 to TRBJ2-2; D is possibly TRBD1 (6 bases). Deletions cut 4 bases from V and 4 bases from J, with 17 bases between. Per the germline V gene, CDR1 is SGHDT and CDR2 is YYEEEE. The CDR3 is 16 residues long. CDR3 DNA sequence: TGTGCCAGCAGCCGCTGGGGGCCGGGGCCCACCGGGGAGCTGTTTTTT. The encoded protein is CASSRWGPGPTGELFF.

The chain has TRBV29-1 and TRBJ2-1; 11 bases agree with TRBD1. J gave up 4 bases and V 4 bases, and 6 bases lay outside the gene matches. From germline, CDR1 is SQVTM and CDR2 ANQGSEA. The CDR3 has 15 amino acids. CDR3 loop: CSVVRGTGGYNEQFF. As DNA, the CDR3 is TGCAGCGTTGTAAGGGGGACAGGGGGGTACAATGAGCAGTTCTTC.

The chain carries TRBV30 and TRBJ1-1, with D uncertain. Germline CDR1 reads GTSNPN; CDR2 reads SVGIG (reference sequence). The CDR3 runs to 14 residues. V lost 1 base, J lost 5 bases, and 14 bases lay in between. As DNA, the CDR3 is TGTGCCTGGAGTGGCCTATTAGGAGGGACTGAAGCTTTCTTT. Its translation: CAWSGLLGGTEAFF.

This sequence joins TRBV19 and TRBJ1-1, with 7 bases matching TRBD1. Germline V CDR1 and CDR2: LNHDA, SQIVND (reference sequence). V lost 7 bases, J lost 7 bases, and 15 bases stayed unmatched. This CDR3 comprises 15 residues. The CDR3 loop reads CASTSKGTATIEAFF. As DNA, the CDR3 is TGTGCCAGTACCAGCAAGGGGACAGCCACTATTGAAGCTTTCTTT.

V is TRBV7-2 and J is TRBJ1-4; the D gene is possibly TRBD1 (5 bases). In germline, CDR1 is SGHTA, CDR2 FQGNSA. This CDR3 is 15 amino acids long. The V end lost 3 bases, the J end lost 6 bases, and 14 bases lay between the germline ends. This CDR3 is CASSFGGGRDEKLFF. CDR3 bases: TGTGCCAGCAGCTTTGGTGGGGGGAGGGATGAAAAACTGTTTTTT.

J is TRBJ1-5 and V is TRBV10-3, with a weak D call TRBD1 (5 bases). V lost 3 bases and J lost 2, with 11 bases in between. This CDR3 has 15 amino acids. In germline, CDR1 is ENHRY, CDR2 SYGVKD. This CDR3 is CAISEQEMGNQPQHF. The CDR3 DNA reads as TGTGCCATCAGTGAACAGGAAATGGGCAATCAGCCCCAGCATTTT.

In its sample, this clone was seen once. The CDR3 loop reads CASSLQGAEETQYF. The CDR3 DNA reads TGTGCCAGCAGCTTGCAAGGGGCCGAAGAGACCCAGTACTTC. The rearrangement links TRBV5-6 to TRBJ2-5; D may be TRBD1 (5 bases). Per germline, CDR1 SGHDT and CDR2 YYEEEE. CDR3 length: 14 amino acids. Trimming cost V 1 base and J 3 bases, with 10 bases left between them.

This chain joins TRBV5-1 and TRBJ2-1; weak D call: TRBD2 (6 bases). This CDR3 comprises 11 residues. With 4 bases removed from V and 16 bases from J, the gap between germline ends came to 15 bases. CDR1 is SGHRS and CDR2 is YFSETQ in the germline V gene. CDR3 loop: CASSEGGYRFF. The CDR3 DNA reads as TGCGCCAGCAGCGAGGGAGGTTATCGCTTCTTC.

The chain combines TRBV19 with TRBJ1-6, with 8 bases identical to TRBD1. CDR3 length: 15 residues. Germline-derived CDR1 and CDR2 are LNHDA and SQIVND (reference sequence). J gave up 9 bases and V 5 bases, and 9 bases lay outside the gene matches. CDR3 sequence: CASSLTGAFGSPLHF. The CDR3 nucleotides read TGTGCCAGTAGTCTGACAGGGGCGTTCGGTTCACCCCTCCACTTT. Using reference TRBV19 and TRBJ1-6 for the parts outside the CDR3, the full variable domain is DGGITQSPKYLFRKEGQNVTLSCEQNLNHDAMYWYRQDPGQGLRLIYYSQIVNDFQKGDIAEGYSVSREKKESFPLTVTSAQKNPTAFYLCASSLTGAFGSPLHFGNGTRLTVT.

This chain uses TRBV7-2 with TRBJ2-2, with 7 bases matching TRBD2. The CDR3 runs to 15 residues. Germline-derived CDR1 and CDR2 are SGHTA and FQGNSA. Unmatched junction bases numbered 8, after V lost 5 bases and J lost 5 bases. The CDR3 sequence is CASSPRDYHTGELFF. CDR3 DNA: TGTGCCAGCAGCCCCCGGGACTATCATACCGGGGAGCTGTTTTTT.

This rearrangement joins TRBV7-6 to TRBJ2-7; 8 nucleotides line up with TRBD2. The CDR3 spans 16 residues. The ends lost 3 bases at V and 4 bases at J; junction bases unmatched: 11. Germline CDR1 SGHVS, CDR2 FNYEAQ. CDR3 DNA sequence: TGTGCCAGCAGCTTTTACGGCGGGGGGTTATCTTACGAGCAGTACTTC. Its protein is CASSFYGGGLSYEQYF.

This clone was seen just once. CDR3 region: CAWSPRTGRAYEQYF. As DNA, the CDR3 is TGTGCCTGGAGTCCAAGGACAGGGAGGGCCTACGAGCAGTACTTC. The rearrangement joins TRBV30 to TRBJ2-7; tentative D call: TRBD1 (8 bases). Germline CDR1 reads GTSNPN; CDR2 reads SVGIG (reference sequence). Deletions cut 2 bases from V and 2 bases from J, with 16 bases between. The CDR3 is made up of 15 amino acids.

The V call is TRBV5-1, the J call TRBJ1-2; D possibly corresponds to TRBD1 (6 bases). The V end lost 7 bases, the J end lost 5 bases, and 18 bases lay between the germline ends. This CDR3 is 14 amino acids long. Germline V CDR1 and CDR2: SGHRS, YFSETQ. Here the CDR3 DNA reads TGCGCCAGCTCCGGACAGACAGTGCCGTATGGCTACACCTTC. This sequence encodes CASSGQTVPYGYTF. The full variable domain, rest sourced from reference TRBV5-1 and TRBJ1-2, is KAGVTQTPRYLIKTRGQQVTLSCSPISGHRSVSWYQQTPGQGLQFLFEYFSETQRNKGNFPGRFSGRQFSNSRSEMNVSTLELGDSALYLCASSGQTVPYGYTFGSGTRLTVV.